Presented here are 5 T cell receptor beta chains from one specimen sequenced in a study of shared clonotypes between healthy human individuals. Sequencing was performed with immunoSEQ multiplex PCR; in TCRdb, only in-frame clones are kept and a portion is missing. The sample contains 650,000 to 750,000 clones, approximately 79% of which appear only once. The sample taken for sequencing was memory CD4+ T cells sorted from blood. Subset reported: CD45RA-negative fraction. These receptors were collected from a woman aged 30 to 39 in good health.

The chain uses TRBV6-1 and TRBJ2-1, with D possibly matching TRBD1 (5 bases). Deletions cut 4 bases from V and 6 bases from J, with 22 bases between. The CDR3 has 17 amino acids. The germline V gene encodes CDR1 MNHNS and CDR2 SASEGT. The CDR3 here is CASSVFSGPGQGNEQFF. In DNA, the CDR3 is TGTGCCAGCAGTGTCTTCAGTGGTCCAGGGCAGGGCAATGAGCAGTTCTTC.

The chain couples TRBV20-1 to TRBJ1-1, with D possibly matching TRBD1 (5 bases). The CDR3 has 11 amino acids. CDR1 and CDR2 (germline): DFQATT, SNEGSKA (reference sequence). V lost 3 bases to trimming and J lost 7 bases, with 9 bases between them. For the CDR3, the DNA is TGCAGTGCTAGCCCGGGACTTGAAGCTTTCTTT. Encoded protein: CSASPGLEAFF.

The V and J genes are TRBV28 and TRBJ2-1; 9 bases align to TRBD2. Trimming cost V 4 bases and J 13 bases; bases outside gene matches: 14. The CDR3 loop spans 15 amino acids. From germline, CDR1 is MDHEN and CDR2 SYDVKM. CDR3 DNA: TGTGCCAGCAGTTCGTCAGCGGGAGGTGTTACTCCACAGTTCTTC. Protein sequence: CASSSSAGGVTPQFF.

J is TRBJ2-1 and V is TRBV18; D is perhaps TRBD1 (5 bases). This CDR3 spans 14 amino acids. V was trimmed by 0 bases and J by 6 bases, leaving 9 bases between them. CDR1 is KGHSH and CDR2 is LQKENI in the germline V gene. CDR3 bases: TGTGCCAGCTCACCACCAGGGGATTCCAATGAGCAGTTCTTC. Translating it yields CASSPPGDSNEQFF.

This clone was seen a single time. CDR3 nucleotides: TGTGCCAGCAGCAATAGGCTTTGGGGCGCTTGCCTTGGGGAGACCCAGTACTTC. It encodes CASSNRLWGACLGETQYF. The chain links TRBV21-1 to TRBJ2-5; the D call TRBD1 from the table was never checked on the DNA. TRBV21-1 is labeled a pseudogene. This CDR3 has 18 residues.